This TCR beta chain was obtained from a study of shared clonotypes between healthy human individuals. Assay used: immunoSEQ multiplex PCR; TCRdb lists only in-frame clones, some missing. The repertoire holds about 1.5 million clones, with roughly 97% as singletons. Sequenced sample: naive CD4+ T cells sorted from blood. The subset was: CD45RA+ positively selected. This clonotype was sampled from a man aged 25-40 years in good health.

The CDR3 DNA is TGTGCCAGCAGAGGACTAGCGGGTCGTTTGGTCCAGTACTTC. The encoded protein is CASRGLAGRLVQYF. The chain links TRBV6-1 to TRBJ2-5, with TRBD2 matching over 11 bases. CDR1 is MNHNS, CDR2 SASEGT, per germline. The CDR3 loop spans 14 amino acids. J gave up 10 bases and V 6 bases, and 10 bases lay outside the gene matches.